The present T cell receptor (beta chain) was sequenced within a study of immune cell composition in non-small cell lung cancer. Overall study context: Most cases were lung adenocarcinoma or squamous cell carcinoma. Study-level findings and limits: Tumour TCR-beta clonality showed no significant link to smoking pack-years. It was not proven that tumour-reactive clones equal dominant tumour-associated clones.

Normal lung was taken at the farthest possible site, at least 3 cm from tumour. Frozen unsorted single-cell suspensions supplied the genomic DNA. V was clipped by 4 bases and J by 6 bases; unmatched bases: 13. The germline CDR1 and CDR2 sequences are SEHNR and FQNEAQ (reference sequence). The CDR3 contains 16 residues. In the case of this clone: Its antigen is still unknown.

TCRdb keeps only in-frame clones here, not all; method: immunoSEQ multiplex PCR. The sample comprises more than 8,500 clones, about two thirds of which are singletons, and around a quarter rests with the top ten. The J gene is TRBJ2-3, the V gene TRBV7-9, with 7 positions matching TRBD1. The sequencing input was non-adjacent lung tissue. The TCR was taken from a human donor with non-small cell lung cancer. CDR3: CASSSHRGIDKDTQYF. DNA for the CDR3: TGTGCCAGCAGCTCACACAGGGGTATCGACAAGGATACGCAGTATTTT.